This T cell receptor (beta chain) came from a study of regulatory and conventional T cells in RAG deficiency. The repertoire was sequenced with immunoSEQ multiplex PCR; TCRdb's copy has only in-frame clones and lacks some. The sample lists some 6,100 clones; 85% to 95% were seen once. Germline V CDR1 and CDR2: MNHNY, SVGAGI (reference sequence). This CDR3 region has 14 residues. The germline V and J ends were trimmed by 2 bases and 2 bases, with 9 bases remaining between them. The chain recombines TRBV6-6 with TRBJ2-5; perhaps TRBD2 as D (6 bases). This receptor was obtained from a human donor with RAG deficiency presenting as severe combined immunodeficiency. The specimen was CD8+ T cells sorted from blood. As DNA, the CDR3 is TGTGCCAGCAGTTACGGAGGGGATCAAGAGACCCAGTACTTC. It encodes CASSYGGDQETQYF.